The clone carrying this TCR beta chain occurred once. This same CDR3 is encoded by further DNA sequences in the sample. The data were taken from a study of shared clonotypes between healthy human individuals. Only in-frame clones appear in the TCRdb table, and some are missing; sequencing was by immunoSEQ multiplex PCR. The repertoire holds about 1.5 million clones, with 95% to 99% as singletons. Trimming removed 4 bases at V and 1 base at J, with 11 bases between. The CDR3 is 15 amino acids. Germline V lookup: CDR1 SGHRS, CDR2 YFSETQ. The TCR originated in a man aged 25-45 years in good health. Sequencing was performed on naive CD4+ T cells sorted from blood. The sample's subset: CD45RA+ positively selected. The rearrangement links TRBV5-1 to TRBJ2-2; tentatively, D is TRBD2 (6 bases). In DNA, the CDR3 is TGCGCCAGCAGCCCAGGGACTCTGAACACCGGGGAGCTGTTTTTT. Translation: CASSPGTLNTGELFF.